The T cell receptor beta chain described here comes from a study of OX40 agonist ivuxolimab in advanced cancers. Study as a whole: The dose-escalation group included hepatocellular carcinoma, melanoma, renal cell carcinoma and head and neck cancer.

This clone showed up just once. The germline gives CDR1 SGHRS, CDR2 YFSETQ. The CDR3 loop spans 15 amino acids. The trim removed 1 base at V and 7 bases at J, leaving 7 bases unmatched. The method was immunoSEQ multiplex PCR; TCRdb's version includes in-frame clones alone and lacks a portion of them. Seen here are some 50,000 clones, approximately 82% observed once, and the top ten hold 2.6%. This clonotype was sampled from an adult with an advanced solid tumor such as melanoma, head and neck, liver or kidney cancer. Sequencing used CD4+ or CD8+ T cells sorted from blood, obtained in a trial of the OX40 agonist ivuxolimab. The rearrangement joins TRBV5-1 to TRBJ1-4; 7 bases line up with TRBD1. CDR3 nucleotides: TGCGCCAGCAGCTTGAGAGGGGGGACAGTTGAAAAACTGTTTTTT. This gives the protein CASSLRGGTVEKLFF.